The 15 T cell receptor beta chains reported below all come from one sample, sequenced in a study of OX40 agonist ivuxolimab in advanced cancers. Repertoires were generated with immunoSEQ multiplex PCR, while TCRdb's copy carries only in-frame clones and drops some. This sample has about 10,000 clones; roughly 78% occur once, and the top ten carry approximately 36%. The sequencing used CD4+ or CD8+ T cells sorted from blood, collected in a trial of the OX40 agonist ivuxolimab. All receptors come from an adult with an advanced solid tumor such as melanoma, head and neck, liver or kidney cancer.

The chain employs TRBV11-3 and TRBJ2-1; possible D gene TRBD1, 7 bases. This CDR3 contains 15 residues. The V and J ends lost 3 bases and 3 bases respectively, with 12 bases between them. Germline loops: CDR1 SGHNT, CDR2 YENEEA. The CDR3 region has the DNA TGTGCCAGCAGCTTGGGGGGACAGTACTACAATGAGCAGTTCTTC. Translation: CASSLGGQYYNEQFF.

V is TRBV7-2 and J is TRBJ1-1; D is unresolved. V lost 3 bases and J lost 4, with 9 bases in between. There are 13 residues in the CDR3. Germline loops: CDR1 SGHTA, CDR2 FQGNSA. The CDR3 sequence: CASSFLEGTEAFF. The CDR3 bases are TGTGCCAGCAGCTTCCTCGAGGGCACTGAAGCTTTCTTT.

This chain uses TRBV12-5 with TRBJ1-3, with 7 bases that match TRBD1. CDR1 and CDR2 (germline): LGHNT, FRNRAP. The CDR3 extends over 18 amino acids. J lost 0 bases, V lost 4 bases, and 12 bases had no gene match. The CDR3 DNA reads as TGTGCTAGTGGTTCACCGACAGGGCCCCATGTCTCTGGAAACACCATATATTTT. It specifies CASGSPTGPHVSGNTIYF.

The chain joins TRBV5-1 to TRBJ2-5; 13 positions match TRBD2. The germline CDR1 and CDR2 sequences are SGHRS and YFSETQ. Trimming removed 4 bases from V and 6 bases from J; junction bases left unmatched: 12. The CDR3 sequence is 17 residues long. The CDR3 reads CASSEGLAGEVGKTQYF. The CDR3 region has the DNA TGCGCCAGCAGCGAAGGACTAGCGGGAGAGGTAGGAAAGACCCAGTACTTC.

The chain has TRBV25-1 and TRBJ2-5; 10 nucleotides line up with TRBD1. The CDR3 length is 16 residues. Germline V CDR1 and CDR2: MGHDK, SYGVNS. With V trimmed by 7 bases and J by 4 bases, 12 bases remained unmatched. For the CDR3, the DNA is TGTGCCAGCACCATGACAGGGGGCGCGGCGCTAGAGACCCAGTACTTC. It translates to CASTMTGGAALETQYF.

This CDR3 is CASSNDRQGRPEQFF. The CDR3 coding sequence is TGTGCCAGCAGCAACGATCGACAGGGTCGACCTGAGCAGTTCTTC. The chain joins TRBV7-9 to TRBJ2-1; 7 nucleotides match TRBD1. The germline V gene encodes CDR1 SEHNR and CDR2 FQNEAQ (reference sequence). V shed 5 bases, J shed 9 bases, and the junction held 13 bases outside the gene matches. The CDR3 loop spans 15 amino acids.

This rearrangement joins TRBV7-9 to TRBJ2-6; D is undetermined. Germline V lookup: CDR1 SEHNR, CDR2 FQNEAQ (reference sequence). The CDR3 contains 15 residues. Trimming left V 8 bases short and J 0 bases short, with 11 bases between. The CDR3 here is CASPSGYSGANVLTF. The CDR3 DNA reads TGTGCCAGCCCGTCGGGTTACTCTGGGGCCAACGTCCTGACTTTC.

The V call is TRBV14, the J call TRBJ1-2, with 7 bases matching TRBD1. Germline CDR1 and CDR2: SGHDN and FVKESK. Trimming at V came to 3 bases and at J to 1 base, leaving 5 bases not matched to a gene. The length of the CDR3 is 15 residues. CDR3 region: CASSHRTGLNYGYTF. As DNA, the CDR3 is TGTGCCAGCAGCCATCGGACAGGACTTAACTATGGCTACACCTTC.

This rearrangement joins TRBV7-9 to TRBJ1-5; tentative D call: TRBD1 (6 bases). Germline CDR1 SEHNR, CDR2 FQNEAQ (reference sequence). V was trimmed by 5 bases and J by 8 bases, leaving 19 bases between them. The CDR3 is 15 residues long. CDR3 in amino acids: CASSHDTGSPEPQHF. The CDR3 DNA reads TGTGCCAGCAGCCACGATACAGGGAGTCCAGAGCCCCAGCATTTT.

CDR3 DNA: TGTGCCAGCAGCTCCGACACCGGTTATGGCTACACCTTC. As protein: CASSSDTGYGYTF. The chain carries TRBV27 and TRBJ1-2; no clear D. Germline loops: CDR1 MNHEY, CDR2 SMNVEV (reference sequence). This CDR3 contains 13 residues. With 6 bases removed from V and 5 bases from J, the gap between germline ends came to 13 bases.

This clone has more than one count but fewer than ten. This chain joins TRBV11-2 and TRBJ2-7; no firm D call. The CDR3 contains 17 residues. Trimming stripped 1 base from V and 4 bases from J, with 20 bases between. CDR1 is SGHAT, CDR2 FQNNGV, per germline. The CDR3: CASSLVTTRSSQYEQYF. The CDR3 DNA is TGTGCCAGCAGCTTAGTCACGACTCGCTCTTCGCAGTACGAGCAGTACTTC.

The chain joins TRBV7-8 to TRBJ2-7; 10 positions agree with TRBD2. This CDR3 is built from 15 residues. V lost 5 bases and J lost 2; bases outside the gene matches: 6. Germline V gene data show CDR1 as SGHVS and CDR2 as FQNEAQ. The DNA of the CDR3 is TGTGCCAGCAGCACGCCCCTAGCGGGGGCCTACGAGCAGTACTTC. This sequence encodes CASSTPLAGAYEQYF.

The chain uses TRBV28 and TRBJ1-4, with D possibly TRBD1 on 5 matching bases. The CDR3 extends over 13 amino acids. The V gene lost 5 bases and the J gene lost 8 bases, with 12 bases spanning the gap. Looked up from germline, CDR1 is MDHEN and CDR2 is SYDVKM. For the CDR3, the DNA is TGTGCCAGCAGTGGGGCAGGGTTAGAAAAACTGTTTTTT. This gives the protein CASSGAGLEKLFF.

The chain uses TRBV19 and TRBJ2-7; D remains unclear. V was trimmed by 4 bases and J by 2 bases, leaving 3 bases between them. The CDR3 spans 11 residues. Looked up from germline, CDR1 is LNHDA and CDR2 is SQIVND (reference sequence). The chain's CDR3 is CASSTTYEQYF. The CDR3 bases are TGTGCCAGTAGTACGACCTACGAGCAGTACTTC.

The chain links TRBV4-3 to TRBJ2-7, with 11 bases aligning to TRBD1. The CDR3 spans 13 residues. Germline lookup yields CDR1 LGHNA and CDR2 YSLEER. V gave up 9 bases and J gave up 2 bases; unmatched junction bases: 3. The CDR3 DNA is TGCGCCAGGACGGACAGGGGGCCCTACGAGCAGTACTTC. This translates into CARTDRGPYEQYF.